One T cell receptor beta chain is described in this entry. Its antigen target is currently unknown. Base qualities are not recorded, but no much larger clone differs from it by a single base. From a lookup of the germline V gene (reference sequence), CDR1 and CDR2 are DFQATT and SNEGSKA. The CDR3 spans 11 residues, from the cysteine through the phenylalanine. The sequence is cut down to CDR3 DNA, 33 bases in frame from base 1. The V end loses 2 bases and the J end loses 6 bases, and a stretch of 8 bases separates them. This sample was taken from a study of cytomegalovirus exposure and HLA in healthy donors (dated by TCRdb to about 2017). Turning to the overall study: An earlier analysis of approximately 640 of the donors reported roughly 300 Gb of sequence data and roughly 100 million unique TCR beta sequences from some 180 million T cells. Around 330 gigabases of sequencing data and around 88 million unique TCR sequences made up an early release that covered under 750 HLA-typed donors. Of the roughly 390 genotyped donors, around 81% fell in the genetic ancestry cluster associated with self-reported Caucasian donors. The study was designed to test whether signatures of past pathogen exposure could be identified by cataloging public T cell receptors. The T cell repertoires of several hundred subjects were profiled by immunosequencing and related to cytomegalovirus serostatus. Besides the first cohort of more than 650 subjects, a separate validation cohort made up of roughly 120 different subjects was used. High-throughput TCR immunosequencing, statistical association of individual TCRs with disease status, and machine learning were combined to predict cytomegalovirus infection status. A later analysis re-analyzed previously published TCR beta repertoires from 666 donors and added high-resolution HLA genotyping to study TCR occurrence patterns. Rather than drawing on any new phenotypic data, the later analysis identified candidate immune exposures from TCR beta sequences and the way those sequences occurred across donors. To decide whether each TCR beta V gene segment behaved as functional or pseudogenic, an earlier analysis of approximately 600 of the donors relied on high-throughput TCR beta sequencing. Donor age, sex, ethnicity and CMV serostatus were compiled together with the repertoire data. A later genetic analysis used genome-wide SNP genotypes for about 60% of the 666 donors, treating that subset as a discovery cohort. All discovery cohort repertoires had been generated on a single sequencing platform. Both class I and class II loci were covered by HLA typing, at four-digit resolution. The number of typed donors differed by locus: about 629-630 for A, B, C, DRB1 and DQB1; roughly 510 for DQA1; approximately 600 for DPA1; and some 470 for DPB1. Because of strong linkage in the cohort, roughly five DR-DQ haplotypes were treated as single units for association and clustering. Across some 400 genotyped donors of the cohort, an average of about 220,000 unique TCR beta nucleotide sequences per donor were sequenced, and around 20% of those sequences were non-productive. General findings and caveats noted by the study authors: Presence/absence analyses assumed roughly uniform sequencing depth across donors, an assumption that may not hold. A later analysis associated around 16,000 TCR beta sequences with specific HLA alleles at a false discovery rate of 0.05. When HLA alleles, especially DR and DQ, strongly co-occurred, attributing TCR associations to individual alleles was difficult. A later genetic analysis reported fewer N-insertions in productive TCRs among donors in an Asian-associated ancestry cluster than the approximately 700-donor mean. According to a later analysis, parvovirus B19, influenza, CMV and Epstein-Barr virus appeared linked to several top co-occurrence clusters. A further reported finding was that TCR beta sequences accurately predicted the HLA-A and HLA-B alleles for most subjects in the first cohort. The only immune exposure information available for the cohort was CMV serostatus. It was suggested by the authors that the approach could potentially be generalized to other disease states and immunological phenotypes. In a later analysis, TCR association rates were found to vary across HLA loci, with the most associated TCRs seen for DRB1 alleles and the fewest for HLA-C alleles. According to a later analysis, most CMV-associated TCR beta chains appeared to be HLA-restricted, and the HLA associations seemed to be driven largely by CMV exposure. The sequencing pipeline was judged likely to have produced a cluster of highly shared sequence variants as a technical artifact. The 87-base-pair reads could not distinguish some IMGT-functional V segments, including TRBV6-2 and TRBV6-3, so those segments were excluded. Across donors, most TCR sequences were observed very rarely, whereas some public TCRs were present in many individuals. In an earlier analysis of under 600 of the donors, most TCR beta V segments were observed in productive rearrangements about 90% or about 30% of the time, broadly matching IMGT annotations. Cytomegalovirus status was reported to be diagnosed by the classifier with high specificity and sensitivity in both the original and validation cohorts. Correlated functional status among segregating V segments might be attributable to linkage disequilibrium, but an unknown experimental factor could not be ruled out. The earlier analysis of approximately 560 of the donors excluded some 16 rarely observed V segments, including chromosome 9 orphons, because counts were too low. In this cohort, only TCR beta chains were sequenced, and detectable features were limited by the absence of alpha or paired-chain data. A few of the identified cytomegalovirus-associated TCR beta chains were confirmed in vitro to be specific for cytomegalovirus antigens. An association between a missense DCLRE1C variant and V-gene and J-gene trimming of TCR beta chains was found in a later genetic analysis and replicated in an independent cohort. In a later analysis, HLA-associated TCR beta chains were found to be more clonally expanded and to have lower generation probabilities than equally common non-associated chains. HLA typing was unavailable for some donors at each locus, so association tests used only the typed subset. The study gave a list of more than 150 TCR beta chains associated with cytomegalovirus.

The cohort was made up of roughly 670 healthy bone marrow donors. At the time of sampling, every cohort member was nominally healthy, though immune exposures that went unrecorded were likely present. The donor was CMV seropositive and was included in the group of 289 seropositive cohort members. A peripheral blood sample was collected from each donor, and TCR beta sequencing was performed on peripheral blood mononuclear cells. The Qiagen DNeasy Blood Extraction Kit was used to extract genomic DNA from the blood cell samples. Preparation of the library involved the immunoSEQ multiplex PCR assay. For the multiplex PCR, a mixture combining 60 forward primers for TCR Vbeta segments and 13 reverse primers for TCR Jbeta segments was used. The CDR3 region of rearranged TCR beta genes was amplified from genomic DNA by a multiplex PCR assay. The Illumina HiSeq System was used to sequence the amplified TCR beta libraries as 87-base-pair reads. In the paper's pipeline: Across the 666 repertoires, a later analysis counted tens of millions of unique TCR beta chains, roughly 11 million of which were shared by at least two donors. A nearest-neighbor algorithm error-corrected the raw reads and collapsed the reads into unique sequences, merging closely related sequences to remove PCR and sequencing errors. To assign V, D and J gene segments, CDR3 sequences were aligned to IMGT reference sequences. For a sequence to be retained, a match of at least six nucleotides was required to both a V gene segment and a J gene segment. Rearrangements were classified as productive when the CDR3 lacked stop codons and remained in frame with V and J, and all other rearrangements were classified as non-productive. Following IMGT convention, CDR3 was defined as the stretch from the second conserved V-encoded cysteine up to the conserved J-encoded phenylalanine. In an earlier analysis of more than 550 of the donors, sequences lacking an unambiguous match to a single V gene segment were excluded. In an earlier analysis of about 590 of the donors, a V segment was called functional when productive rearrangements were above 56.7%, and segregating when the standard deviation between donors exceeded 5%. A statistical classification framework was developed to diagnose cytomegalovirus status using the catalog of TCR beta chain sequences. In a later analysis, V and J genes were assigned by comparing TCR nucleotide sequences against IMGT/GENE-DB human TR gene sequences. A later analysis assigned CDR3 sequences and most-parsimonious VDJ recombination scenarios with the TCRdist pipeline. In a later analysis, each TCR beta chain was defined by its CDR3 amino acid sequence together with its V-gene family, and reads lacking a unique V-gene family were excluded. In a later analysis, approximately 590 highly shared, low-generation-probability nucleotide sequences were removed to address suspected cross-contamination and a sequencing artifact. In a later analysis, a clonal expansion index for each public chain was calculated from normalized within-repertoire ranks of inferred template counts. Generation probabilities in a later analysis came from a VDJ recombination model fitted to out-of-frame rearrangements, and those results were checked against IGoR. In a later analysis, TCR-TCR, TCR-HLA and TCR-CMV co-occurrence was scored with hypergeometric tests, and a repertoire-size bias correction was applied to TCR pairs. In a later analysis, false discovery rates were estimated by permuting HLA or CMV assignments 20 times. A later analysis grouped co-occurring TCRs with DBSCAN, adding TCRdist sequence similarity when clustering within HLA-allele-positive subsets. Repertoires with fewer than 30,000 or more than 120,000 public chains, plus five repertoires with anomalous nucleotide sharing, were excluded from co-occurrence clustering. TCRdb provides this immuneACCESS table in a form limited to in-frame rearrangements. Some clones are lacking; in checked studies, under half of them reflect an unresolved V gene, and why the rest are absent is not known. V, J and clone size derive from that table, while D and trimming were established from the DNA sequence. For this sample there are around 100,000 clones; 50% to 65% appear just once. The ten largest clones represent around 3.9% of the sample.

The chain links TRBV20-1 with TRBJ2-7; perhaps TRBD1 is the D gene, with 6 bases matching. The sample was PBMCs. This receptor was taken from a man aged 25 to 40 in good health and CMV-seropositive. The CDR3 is CSARRDTEQYF. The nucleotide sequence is TGCAGTGCTAGAAGGGACACCGAGCAGTACTTC.